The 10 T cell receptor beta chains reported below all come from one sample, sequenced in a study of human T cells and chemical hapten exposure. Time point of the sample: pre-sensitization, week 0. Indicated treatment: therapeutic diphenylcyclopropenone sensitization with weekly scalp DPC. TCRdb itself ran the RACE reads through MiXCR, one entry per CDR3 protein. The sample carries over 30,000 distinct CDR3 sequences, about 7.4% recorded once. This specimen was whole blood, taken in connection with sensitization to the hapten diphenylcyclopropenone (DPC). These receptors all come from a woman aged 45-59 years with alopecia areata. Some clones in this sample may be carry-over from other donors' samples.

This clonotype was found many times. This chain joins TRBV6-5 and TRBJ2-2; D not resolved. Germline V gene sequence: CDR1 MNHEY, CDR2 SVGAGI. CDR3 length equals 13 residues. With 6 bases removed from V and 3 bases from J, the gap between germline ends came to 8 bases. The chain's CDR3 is CASRKEHTGELFF. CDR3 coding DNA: TGTGCCAGCAGAAAGGAACACACCGGGGAGCTGTTTTTT.

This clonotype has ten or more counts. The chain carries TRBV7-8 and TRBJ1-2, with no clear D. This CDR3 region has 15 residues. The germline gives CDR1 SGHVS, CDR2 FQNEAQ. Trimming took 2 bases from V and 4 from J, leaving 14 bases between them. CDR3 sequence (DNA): TGTGCCAGCAGCTTAACTGAGGTGGGAGGCTATGGCTACACCTTC. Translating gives CASSLTEVGGYGYTF.

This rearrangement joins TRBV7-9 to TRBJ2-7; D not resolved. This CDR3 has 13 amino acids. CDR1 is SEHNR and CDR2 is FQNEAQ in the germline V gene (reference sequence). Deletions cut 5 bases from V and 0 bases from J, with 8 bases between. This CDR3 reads CASSRRSSYEQYF. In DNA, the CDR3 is TGTGCCAGCAGCCGCAGGAGCTCCTACGAGCAGTACTTC.

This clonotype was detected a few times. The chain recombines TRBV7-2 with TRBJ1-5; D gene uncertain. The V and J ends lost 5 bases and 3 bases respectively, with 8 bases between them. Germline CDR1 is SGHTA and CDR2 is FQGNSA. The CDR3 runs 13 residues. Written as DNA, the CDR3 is TGTGCCAGCAGCCGAGTACCCAATCAGCCCCAGCATTTT. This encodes CASSRVPNQPQHF.

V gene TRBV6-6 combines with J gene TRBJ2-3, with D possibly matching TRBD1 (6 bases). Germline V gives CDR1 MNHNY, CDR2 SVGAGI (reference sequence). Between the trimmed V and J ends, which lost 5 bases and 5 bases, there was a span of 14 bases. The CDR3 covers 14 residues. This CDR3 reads CASSKQGGGDTQYF. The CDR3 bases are TGTGCCAGCAGTAAACAGGGTGGTGGAGATACGCAGTATTTT.

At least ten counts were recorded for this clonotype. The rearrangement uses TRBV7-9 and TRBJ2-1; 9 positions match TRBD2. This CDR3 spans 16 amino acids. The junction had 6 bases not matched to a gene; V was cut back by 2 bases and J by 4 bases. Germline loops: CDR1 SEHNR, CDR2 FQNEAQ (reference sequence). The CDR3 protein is CASSLWASGTYNEQFF. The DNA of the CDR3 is TGTGCCAGCAGCTTATGGGCTAGCGGGACTTACAATGAGCAGTTCTTC.

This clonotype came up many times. CDR3: CASSPRAKNIQYF. CDR3 nucleotides: TGTGCCAGCAGTCCGAGAGCCAAAAACATTCAGTACTTC. This chain uses TRBV5-4 with TRBJ2-4, with D hard to call. The germline V gene has CDR1 SGHNT and CDR2 YYREEE (reference sequence). This CDR3 region has 13 residues. With 5 bases removed from V and 0 bases from J, the gap between germline ends came to 6 bases.

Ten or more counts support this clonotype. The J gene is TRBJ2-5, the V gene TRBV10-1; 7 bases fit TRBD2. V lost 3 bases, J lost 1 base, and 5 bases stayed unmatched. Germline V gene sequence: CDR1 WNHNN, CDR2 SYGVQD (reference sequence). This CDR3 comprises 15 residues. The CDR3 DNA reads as TGCGCCAGCAGTGAATCCGGGACTACCCAAGAGACCCAGTACTTC. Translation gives CASSESGTTQETQYF.

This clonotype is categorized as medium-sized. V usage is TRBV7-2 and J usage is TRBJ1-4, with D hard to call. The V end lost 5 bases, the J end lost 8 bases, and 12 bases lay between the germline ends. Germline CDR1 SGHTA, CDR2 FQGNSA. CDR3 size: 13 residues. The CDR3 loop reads CASSRKGREKLFF. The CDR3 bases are TGTGCCAGCAGCAGGAAAGGGCGGGAAAAACTGTTTTTT. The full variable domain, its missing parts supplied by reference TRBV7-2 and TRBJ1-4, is GAGVSQSPSNKVTEKGKDVELRCDPISGHTALYWYRQSLGQGLEFLIYFQGNSAPDKSGLPSDRFSAERTGGSVSTLTIQRTQQEDSAVYLCASSRKGREKLFFGSGTQLSVL.

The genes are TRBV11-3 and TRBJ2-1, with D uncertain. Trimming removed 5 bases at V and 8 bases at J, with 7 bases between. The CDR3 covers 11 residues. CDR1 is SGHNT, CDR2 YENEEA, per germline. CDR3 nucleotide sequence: TGTGCCAGCAGCCTCGGTTATGAGCAGTTCTTC. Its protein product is CASSLGYEQFF.